This T cell receptor beta chain was recorded in a study of T cells in Graves' hyperthyroidism and ophthalmopathy. This CDR3 has 13 amino acids. CDR1 and CDR2 (germline): LNHNV, YYDKDF (reference sequence). The V gene lost 0 bases and the J gene lost 7 bases, with 9 bases spanning the gap. Amplified regions were TCR beta CDR3 sequences from RNA transcripts. The HTBI set primed first-round TCR CDR3 RT-PCR. Using its own MiXCR run on the multiplex PCR reads, TCRdb lists one record per CDR3 protein. The table includes 600,000 or so distinct CDR3 sequences, around 46% detected once. Hyperthyroidism had been newly diagnosed in patients aged 18 to 65, and its duration was under 2 months.

This clonotype was sampled from a woman aged 18-29 years with Graves' hyperthyroidism. The source material was peripheral blood or thyroid tissue (not recorded which). This sequence joins TRBV15 and TRBJ1-2, with D possibly being TRBD1 (5 bases). The CDR3 region is CATSRDIGTGYTF. Here the CDR3 DNA reads TGTGCCACCAGCAGAGATATAGGGACTGGCTACACCTTC.